These T cell receptor beta chains were read from a single sample in a study of cytomegalovirus exposure and HLA in healthy donors. TCRdb keeps only in-frame clones here, not all; method: immunoSEQ multiplex PCR. The sample table sets out over 200,000 clones. The specimen was PBMCs. These receptors were collected from a woman aged 25 to 45 in good health and CMV-seropositive. The CDR3 runs from the conserved cysteine through the conserved F or W. The D gene is left open where the match is weak.

D,V,J,DNA,CDR3
NA,TRBV29-1,TRBJ2-5,TGCAGCGTTGACGGACTAGAGGGGGTGAAGACCCAGTACTTC,CSVDGLEGVKTQYF
TRBD1,TRBV28,TRBJ1-5,TGTGCCAGCAGGCCCCAGGGGGACGGGCAGCCCCAGCATTTT,CASRPQGDGQPQHF
TRBD2,TRBV27,TRBJ2-3,TGTGCCAGCACCTTTATCGGGAGGGGCACAGATACGCAGTATTTT,CASTFIGRGTDTQYF
NA,TRBV7-2,TRBJ1-2,TGTGCCAGCAGCCCCTCGGCAGGGGGCTACACCTTC,CASSPSAGGYTF
TRBD1,TRBV19,TRBJ2-7,TGTGCCAGTAGCCGGACAGGGCTACAGTACGAGCAGTACTTC,CASSRTGLQYEQYF
TRBD1,TRBV5-1,TRBJ2-3,TGCGCCAGCAGCTCCTCCTTGACAGGGGTGGCAGATACGCAGTATTTT,CASSSSLTGVADTQYF
NA,TRBV29-1,TRBJ1-1,TGCAGCGTTGTGAGGGACACTGAAGCTTTCTTT,CSVVRDTEAFF
NA,TRBV4-1,TRBJ2-3,TGCGCCAGCAGCCTGGACTACAACACAGATACGCAGTATTTT,CASSLDYNTDTQYF
NA,TRBV29-1,TRBJ2-6,TGCAGCGCCATGACAGAGGTCGACTCTGGGGCCAACGTCCTGACTTTC,CSAMTEVDSGANVLTF
NA,TRBV19,TRBJ1-4,TGTGCCAGTAGTGTTCAGGACAGCTTTAATGAAAAACTGTTTTTT,CASSVQDSFNEKLFF
NA,TRBV30,TRBJ2-3,TGTGCCTGGAGGGGGGGGCCCCACACAGATACGCAGTATTTT,CAWRGGPHTDTQYF
TRBD2,TRBV6-5,TRBJ2-1,TGTGCCAGCAGTTCGGGACTAGCGGGAGTTACAAATGAGCAGTTCTTC,CASSSGLAGVTNEQFF
TRBD1,TRBV2,TRBJ1-3,TGTGCCAGCAGGGGACAGGGCCCGGGAAACACCATATATTTT,CASRGQGPGNTIYF
NA,TRBV7-8,TRBJ2-3,TGTGCCAGCAGCTTAGGAGCAGATACGCAGTATTTT,CASSLGADTQYF
NA,TRBV5-5,TRBJ1-1,TGTGCCAGCAGCTTGGTGGCAGGGAACACTGAAGCTTTCTTT,CASSLVAGNTEAFF
NA,TRBV7-2,TRBJ2-3,TGTGCCAGCAGCTCCCCACGGGGTGGCGCAGATACGCAGTATTTT,CASSSPRGGADTQYF
TRBD2,TRBV27,TRBJ2-1,TGTGCCAGCAAACTCCTAGCGGAGGACCTCTATGAGCAGTTCTTC,CASKLLAEDLYEQFF
TRBD1,TRBV7-2,TRBJ1-2,TGTGCCAGCAGTCTACAGGGGCCCACCAACTATGGCTACACCTTC,CASSLQGPTNYGYTF
NA,TRBV7-6,TRBJ2-2,TGTGCCAGCAAGAGGACGAACACCGGGGAGCTGTTTTTT,CASKRTNTGELFF
TRBD1,TRBV7-9,TRBJ2-5,TGTGCCAGCAGCCCGGGGACAGGGGATTTTCGGGAGACCCAGTACTTC,CASSPGTGDFRETQYF
NA,TRBV30,TRBJ1-5,TGTGCCTGGAGTGTCGCAGGGATTCAGCCCCAGCATTTT,CAWSVAGIQPQHF
TRBD1,TRBV7-9,TRBJ2-3,TGTGCCAGCAGCACGACAGGGATTAACACAGATACGCAGTATTTT,CASSTTGINTDTQYF